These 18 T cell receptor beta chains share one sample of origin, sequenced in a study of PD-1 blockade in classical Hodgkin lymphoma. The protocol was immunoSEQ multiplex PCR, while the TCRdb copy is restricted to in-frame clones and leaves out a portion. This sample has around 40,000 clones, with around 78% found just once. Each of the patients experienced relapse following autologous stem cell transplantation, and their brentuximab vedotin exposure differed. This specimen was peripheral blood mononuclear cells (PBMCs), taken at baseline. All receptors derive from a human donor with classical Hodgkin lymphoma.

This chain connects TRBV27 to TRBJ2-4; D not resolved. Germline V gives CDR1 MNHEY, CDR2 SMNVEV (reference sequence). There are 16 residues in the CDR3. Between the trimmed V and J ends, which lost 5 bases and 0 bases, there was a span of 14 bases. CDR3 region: CASSPRTALAKNIQYF. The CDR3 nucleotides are TGTGCCAGCAGTCCGAGGACGGCCTTAGCCAAAAACATTCAGTACTTC.

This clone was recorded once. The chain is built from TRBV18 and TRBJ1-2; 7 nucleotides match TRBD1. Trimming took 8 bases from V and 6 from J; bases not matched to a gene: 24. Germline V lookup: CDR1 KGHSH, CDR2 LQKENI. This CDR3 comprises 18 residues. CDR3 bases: TGTGCCAGCCACCCTCGCTCATCCGGACAGGCCATCGGGGATGGCTACACCTTC. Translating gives CASHPRSSGQAIGDGYTF.

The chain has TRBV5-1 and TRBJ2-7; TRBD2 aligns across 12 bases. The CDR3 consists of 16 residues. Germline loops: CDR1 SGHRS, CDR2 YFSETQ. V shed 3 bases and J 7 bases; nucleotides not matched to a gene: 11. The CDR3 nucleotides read TGCGCCAGCAGCTCCCGGACAGGGGGACTAGCGGGTGAGCAGTACTTC. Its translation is CASSSRTGGLAGEQYF.

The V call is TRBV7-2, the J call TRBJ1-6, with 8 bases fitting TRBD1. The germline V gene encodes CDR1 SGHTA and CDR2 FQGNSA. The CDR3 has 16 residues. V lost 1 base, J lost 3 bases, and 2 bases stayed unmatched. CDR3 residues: CASSLGTGSYNSPLHF. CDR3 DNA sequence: TGTGCCAGCAGCTTAGGGACAGGGAGCTATAATTCACCCCTCCACTTT. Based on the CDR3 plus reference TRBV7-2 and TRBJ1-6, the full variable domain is GAGVSQSPSNKVTEKGKDVELRCDPISGHTALYWYRQSLGQGLEFLIYFQGNSAPDKSGLPSDRFSAERTGGSVSTLTIQRTQQEDSAVYLCASSLGTGSYNSPLHFGNGTRLTVT.

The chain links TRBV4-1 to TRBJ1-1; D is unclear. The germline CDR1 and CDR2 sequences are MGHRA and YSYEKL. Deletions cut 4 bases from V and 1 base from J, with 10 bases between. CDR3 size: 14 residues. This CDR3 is CASSPGVRNTEAFF. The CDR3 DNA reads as TGCGCCAGCAGCCCCGGCGTCAGGAACACTGAAGCTTTCTTT.

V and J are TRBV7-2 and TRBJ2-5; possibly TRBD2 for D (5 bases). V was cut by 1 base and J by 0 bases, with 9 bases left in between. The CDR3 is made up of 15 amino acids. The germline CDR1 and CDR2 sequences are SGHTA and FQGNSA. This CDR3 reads CASSLDSADQETQYF. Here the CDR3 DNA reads TGTGCCAGCAGCTTAGATTCAGCGGACCAAGAGACCCAGTACTTC.

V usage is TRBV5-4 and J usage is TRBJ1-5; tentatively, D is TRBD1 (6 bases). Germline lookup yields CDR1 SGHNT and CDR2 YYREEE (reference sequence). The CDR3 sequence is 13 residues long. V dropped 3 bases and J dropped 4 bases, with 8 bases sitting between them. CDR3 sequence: CASSWDINQPQHF. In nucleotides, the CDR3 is TGTGCCAGCAGCTGGGACATAAATCAGCCCCAGCATTTT.

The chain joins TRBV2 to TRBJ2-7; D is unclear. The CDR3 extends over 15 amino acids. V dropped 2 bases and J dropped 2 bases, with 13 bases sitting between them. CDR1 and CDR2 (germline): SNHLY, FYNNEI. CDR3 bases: TGTGCCAGCAGTGAATTTGGCGGTCGGACCTACGAGCAGTACTTC. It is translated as CASSEFGGRTYEQYF. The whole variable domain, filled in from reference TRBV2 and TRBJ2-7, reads EPEVTQTPSHQVTQMGQEVILRCVPISNHLYFYWYRQILGQKVEFLVSFYNNEISEKSEIFDDQFSVERPDGSNFTLKIRSTKLEDSAMYFCASSEFGGRTYEQYFGPGTRLTVT.

In DNA form, the CDR3 reads TGTGCCACTGCGACAGGGGGAGAGACCCAGTACTTC. As protein: CATATGGETQYF. The V and J genes are TRBV6-1 and TRBJ2-5, with TRBD1 matching over 9 bases. The CDR3 spans 12 residues. Germline lookup yields CDR1 MNHNS and CDR2 SASEGT. The J segment lost 4 bases and the V segment lost 10 bases, leaving 4 bases of the junction unmatched.

DNA for the CDR3: TGTGCCATCACCGTGGGGGGAATGGCGGGGGTGTCAGATACGCAGTATTTT. It codes for CAITVGGMAGVSDTQYF. The V call is TRBV10-3, the J call TRBJ2-3; 7 nucleotides match TRBD2. Germline lookup yields CDR1 ENHRY and CDR2 SYGVKD. After removal of 7 bases from V and 4 bases from J, the junction contained 17 bases not matched to a gene. This CDR3 region has 17 residues.

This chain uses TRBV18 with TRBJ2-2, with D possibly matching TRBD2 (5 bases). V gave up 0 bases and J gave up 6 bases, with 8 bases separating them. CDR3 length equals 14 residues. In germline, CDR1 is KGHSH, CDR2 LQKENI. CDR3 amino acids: CASSPPGLSGELFF. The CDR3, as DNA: TGTGCCAGCTCACCACCTGGACTGTCCGGGGAGCTGTTTTTT. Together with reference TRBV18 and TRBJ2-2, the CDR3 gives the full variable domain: NAGVMQNPRHLVRRRGQEARLRCSPMKGHSHVYWYRQLPEEGLKFMVYLQKENIIDESGMPKERFSAEFPKEGPSILRIQQVVRGDSAAYFCASSPPGLSGELFFGEGSRLTVL.

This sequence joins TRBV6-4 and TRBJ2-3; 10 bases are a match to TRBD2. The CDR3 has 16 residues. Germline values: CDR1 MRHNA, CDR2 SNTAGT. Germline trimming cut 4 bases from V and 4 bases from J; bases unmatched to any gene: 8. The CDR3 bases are TGTGCCAGCAGTGGAGGTAGCGGGGGGCCCGCAGATACGCAGTATTTT. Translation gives CASSGGSGGPADTQYF.

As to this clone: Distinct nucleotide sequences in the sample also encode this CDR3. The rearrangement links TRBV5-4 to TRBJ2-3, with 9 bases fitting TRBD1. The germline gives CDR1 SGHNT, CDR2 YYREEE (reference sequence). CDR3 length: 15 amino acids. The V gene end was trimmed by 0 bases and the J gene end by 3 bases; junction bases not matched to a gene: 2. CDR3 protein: CASSLEGQGTDTQYF. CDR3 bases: TGTGCCAGCAGCTTGGAAGGACAGGGGACAGATACGCAGTATTTT.

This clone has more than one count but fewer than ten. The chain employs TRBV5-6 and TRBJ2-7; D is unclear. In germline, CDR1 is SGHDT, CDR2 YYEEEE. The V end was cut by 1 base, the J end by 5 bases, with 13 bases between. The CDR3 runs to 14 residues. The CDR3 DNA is TGTGCCAGCAGCTTGACTTCCGTACCCCACGAGCAGTACTTC. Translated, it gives CASSLTSVPHEQYF.

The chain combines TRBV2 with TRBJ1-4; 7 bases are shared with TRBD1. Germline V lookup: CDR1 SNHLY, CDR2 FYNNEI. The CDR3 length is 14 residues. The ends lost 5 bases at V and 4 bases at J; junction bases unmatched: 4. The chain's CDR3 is CASSTGALNEKLFF. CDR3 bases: TGTGCCAGCAGTACAGGGGCCCTTAATGAAAAACTGTTTTTT.

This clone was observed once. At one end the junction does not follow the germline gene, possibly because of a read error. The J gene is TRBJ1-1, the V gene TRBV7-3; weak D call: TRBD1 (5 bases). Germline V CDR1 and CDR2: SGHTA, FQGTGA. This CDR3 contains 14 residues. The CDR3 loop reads CASSITGFGTEAFF. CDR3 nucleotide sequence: TGTGCCAGCAGCATAACAGGTTTCGGCACTGAAGCTTTCTTT.

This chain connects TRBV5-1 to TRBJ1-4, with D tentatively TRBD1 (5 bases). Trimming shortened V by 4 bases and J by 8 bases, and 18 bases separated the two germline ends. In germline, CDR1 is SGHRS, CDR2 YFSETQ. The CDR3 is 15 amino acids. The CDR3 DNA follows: TGCGCCAGCAGCCCGCAGACAGATGGAGCCGAAAAACTGTTTTTT. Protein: CASSPQTDGAEKLFF.

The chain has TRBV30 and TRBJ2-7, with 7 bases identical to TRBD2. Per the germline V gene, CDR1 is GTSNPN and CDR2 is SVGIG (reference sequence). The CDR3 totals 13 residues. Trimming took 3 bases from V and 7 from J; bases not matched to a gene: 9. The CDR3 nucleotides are TGTGCCTGGAGCTACTTCGGGGAGGGGGAGCAGTACTTC. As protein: CAWSYFGEGEQYF. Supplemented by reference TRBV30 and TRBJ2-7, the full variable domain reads SQTIHQWPATLVQPVGSPLSLECTVEGTSNPNLYWYRQAAGRGLQLLFYSVGIGQISSEVPQNLSASRPQDRQFILSSKKLLLSDSGFYLCAWSYFGEGEQYFGPGTRLTVT.